Each of the 22 T cell receptor beta chains below was sequenced from the same sample in a study of shared clonotypes between healthy human individuals. Produced via immunoSEQ multiplex PCR; TCRdb's table is partial and in-frame only. The table lists roughly 330,000 clones, about 74% of them singletons. Sequencing was carried out using memory CD4+ T cells sorted from blood. Subset reported: CD45RA-negative fraction. The receptor set was obtained from a man aged 25 to 40 in good health.

The chain couples TRBV11-2 to TRBJ2-3, with 9 bases lining up with TRBD1. CDR3 size: 13 residues. V dropped 5 bases and J dropped 5; count of bases not matched to a gene: 2. In germline, CDR1 is SGHAT, CDR2 FQNNGV. CDR3 sequence (DNA): TGTGCCAGCAGCCGGGACAGGGAAGATACGCAGTATTTT. Translation gives CASSRDREDTQYF.

This clone was seen once. The chain employs TRBV27 and TRBJ2-1, with a tentative D call TRBD2 (5 bases). V dropped 4 bases and J dropped 7 bases, with 11 bases sitting between them. The germline gives CDR1 MNHEY, CDR2 SMNVEV (reference sequence). The CDR3 sequence is 13 residues long. The DNA of the CDR3 is TGTGCCAGCAGTTCCGGGAAACATAATGAGCAGTTCTTC. This translates into CASSSGKHNEQFF.

CDR3 DNA sequence: TGTGCCAGCGGGAGACAGGGGGCCGGTGAAGCTTTCTTT. The encoded protein is CASGRQGAGEAFF. The chain couples TRBV2 to TRBJ1-1; 10 nucleotides agree with TRBD1. Germline V gives CDR1 SNHLY, CDR2 FYNNEI. The CDR3 contains 13 residues. The junction had 7 bases not matched to a gene; V was cut back by 8 bases and J by 7 bases.

The gene calls are TRBV5-1 and TRBJ2-3; D is uncertain. The V end was cut by 0 bases, the J end by 4 bases, with 9 bases between. The CDR3 is 14 amino acids. Germline CDR1 and CDR2: SGHRS and YFSETQ. The CDR3 loop is CASSLGSMADTQYF. The CDR3 DNA sequence: TGCGCCAGCAGCTTGGGGTCGATGGCAGATACGCAGTATTTT. The full variable domain, rest sourced from reference TRBV5-1 and TRBJ2-3, is KAGVTQTPRYLIKTRGQQVTLSCSPISGHRSVSWYQQTPGQGLQFLFEYFSETQRNKGNFPGRFSGRQFSNSRSEMNVSTLELGDSALYLCASSLGSMADTQYFGPGTRLTVL.

This clone was counted a few times. The chain carries TRBV2 and TRBJ2-7, with D maybe TRBD1 (5 bases). Trimming removed 2 bases at V and 6 bases at J, with 14 bases between. This CDR3 spans 14 amino acids. In germline, CDR1 is SNHLY, CDR2 FYNNEI. In DNA, the CDR3 is TGTGCCAGCAGTGAACAGGGCCCGACTCGCGAGCAGTACTTC. This encodes CASSEQGPTREQYF.

The chain couples TRBV29-1 to TRBJ2-7; no clear D gene. Germline values: CDR1 SQVTM, CDR2 ANQGSEA. Trimming stripped 5 bases from V and 1 base from J, with 9 bases between. CDR3 length: 12 amino acids. The DNA for the CDR3 is TGCAGCGTTACATTTGCTTCCTACGAGCAGTACTTC. Protein sequence: CSVTFASYEQYF.

This chain joins TRBV6-6 and TRBJ2-3; D is undetermined. CDR3 size: 12 residues. CDR1 is MNHNY and CDR2 is SVGAGI in the germline V gene (reference sequence). With 4 bases removed from V and 6 bases from J, the gap between germline ends came to 8 bases. The CDR3 spells CASSFGRDTQYF. CDR3 in DNA: TGTGCCAGCAGTTTTGGTCGGGATACGCAGTATTTT.

CDR3 in amino acids: CASSLGTLSGNTIYF. For the CDR3, the DNA is TGCGCCAGCAGCTTAGGGACGCTCTCTGGAAACACCATATATTTT. The rearrangement joins TRBV5-1 to TRBJ1-3; tentative D call: TRBD1 (5 bases). V was pared by 2 bases and J by 0 bases, with 9 bases between. CDR3 length equals 15 residues. CDR1 and CDR2 (germline): SGHRS, YFSETQ.

The gene calls are TRBV19 and TRBJ1-4; D is uncertain. Per the germline V gene, CDR1 is LNHDA and CDR2 is SQIVND (reference sequence). V was shortened by 2 bases and J by 3 bases, with 7 bases between the two germline ends. There are 14 residues in the CDR3. The CDR3 here is CASSISQANEKLFF. CDR3 bases: TGTGCCAGTAGTATATCGCAGGCTAATGAAAAACTGTTTTTT.

This clone was counted only a few times. The chain links TRBV2 to TRBJ2-1, with D tentatively TRBD1 (8 bases). V was pared by 10 bases and J by 8 bases, with 27 bases between. Germline V gene sequence: CDR1 SNHLY, CDR2 FYNNEI. This CDR3 contains 16 residues. The CDR3 nucleotides read TGTGCCACCCGGACAGGGTGGGCTAGCGGCCTGGATGAGCAGTTCTTC. Translating it yields CATRTGWASGLDEQFF.

In its sample, this clone was seen a few times. The rearrangement uses TRBV4-1 and TRBJ1-2; a possible D gene is TRBD1 (5 bases). Looked up from germline, CDR1 is MGHRA and CDR2 is YSYEKL. This CDR3 spans 16 amino acids. V lost 0 bases and J 2 bases, leaving 13 bases between the germline ends. CDR3 nucleotides: TGCGCCAGCAGCCAAGAGCGGGGCACCTCCAACTATGGCTACACCTTC. Encoded protein: CASSQERGTSNYGYTF.

The rearrangement uses TRBV19 and TRBJ1-1; D ambiguous. The V end lost 4 bases, the J end lost 4 bases, and 16 bases lay between the germline ends. The CDR3 is 15 amino acids. Per the germline V gene, CDR1 is LNHDA and CDR2 is SQIVND (reference sequence). Written as DNA, the CDR3 is TGTGCCAGTAGTACCCTGGGTAATCGGGGCACTGAAGCTTTCTTT. Its translation is CASSTLGNRGTEAFF.

The chain couples TRBV30 to TRBJ1-5, with 7 bases lining up with TRBD1. The trim removed 1 base at V and 5 bases at J, leaving 5 bases unmatched. CDR3 size: 14 residues. CDR1 GTSNPN and CDR2 SVGIG come from the germline V gene (reference sequence). The CDR3 bases are TGTGCCTGGAGTGGGGACAGCGTCCATCAGCCCCAGCATTTT. Amino acid sequence: CAWSGDSVHQPQHF.

This clone was seen just once. The chain is built from TRBV15 and TRBJ2-2, with 7 bases that match TRBD2. This CDR3 contains 17 residues. The V and J ends lost 0 bases and 7 bases, in that order; junction bases with no gene match: 11. The germline CDR1 and CDR2 sequences are LNHNV and YYDKDF (reference sequence). CDR3 in DNA: TGTGCCACCAGCAGAGAACGACTCCTTGGGGGGGTCGGGGAGCTGTTTTTT. Protein: CATSRERLLGGVGELFF.

The chain uses TRBV5-4 and TRBJ2-1, with D unresolved. In germline, CDR1 is SGHNT, CDR2 YYREEE (reference sequence). The length of the CDR3 is 14 residues. V lost 2 bases to trimming and J lost 7 bases, with 13 bases between them. The DNA for the CDR3 is TGTGCCAGCAGCTTATCGTTTTCTCTTAATGAGCAGTTCTTC. Translation gives CASSLSFSLNEQFF.

This clone appeared a single time. This chain links TRBV18 with TRBJ2-1; 11 nucleotides match TRBD2. The length of the CDR3 is 17 residues. Germline CDR1 KGHSH, CDR2 LQKENI. Germline trimming cut 0 bases from V and 0 bases from J; bases unmatched to any gene: 1. Written as DNA, the CDR3 is TGTGCCAGCTCACCACCGCTAGCGGGAGGCTCCTACAATGAGCAGTTCTTC. Its protein is CASSPPLAGGSYNEQFF. The full variable domain, rest sourced from reference TRBV18 and TRBJ2-1, is NAGVMQNPRHLVRRRGQEARLRCSPMKGHSHVYWYRQLPEEGLKFMVYLQKENIIDESGMPKERFSAEFPKEGPSILRIQQVVRGDSAAYFCASSPPLAGGSYNEQFFGPGTRLTVL.

This clone has just a few counts. The chain's CDR3 is CASLGRTNEKLFF. CDR3 bases: TGTGCCAGCCTCGGGCGGACTAATGAAAAACTGTTTTTT. V usage is TRBV28 and J usage is TRBJ1-4; D gene unclear. Germline V gene sequence: CDR1 MDHEN, CDR2 SYDVKM. Deletions cut 8 bases from V and 2 bases from J, with 9 bases between. CDR3 length: 13 residues.

This clone was recorded a few times. This chain links TRBV5-8 with TRBJ2-4; D gene unclear. The CDR3 consists of 14 residues. In germline, CDR1 is SGHTS, CDR2 YDEGEE. V shed 4 bases and J shed 2 bases, with 10 bases lying between them. The CDR3 spells CASSPRWSKNIQYF. The CDR3 nucleotides read TGTGCCAGCAGCCCCAGATGGTCCAAAAACATTCAGTACTTC.

Comments on this clone: The sample holds other DNA sequences that translate to the same CDR3. V gene TRBV5-4 combines with J gene TRBJ1-1; a possible D gene is TRBD1 (5 bases). V was pared by 1 base and J by 1 base, with 5 bases between. The CDR3 is 13 residues long. The germline CDR1 and CDR2 sequences are SGHNT and YYREEE (reference sequence). The CDR3 DNA is TGTGCCAGCAGCTTGACAGGGAACACTGAAGCTTTCTTT. Translating gives CASSLTGNTEAFF.

The chain carries TRBV18 and TRBJ1-1; TRBD1 agrees at 7 bases. J was trimmed by 4 bases and V by 1 base; bases with no gene match: 3. CDR3 length equals 14 residues. Germline V gene lookup returns CDR1 KGHSH and CDR2 LQKENI. DNA for the CDR3: TGTGCCAGCTCACCACAGGCAGGGGGCACTGAAGCTTTCTTT. It encodes CASSPQAGGTEAFF.

The chain combines TRBV6-6 with TRBJ1-2; no definite D call. The CDR3 is 12 amino acids. Germline V gene sequence: CDR1 MNHNY, CDR2 SVGAGI (reference sequence). Trimming removed 5 bases from V and 5 bases from J, with 9 bases in between. This chain's CDR3 is CASSPMGYGYTF. The CDR3 DNA is TGTGCCAGCAGTCCTATGGGGTATGGCTACACCTTC.

The J gene is TRBJ2-7, the V gene TRBV27, with TRBD1 as a possible D gene (7 bases). The CDR3 is 14 residues long. Germline-derived CDR1 and CDR2 are MNHEY and SMNVEV (reference sequence). V gave up 3 bases and J gave up 3 bases, with 12 bases separating them. DNA of the CDR3: TGTGCCAGCAGTTTTGCGGGACAGCTCTACGAGCAGTACTTC. It codes for CASSFAGQLYEQYF.